This TCR beta chain was captured by sequencing in a study of cytomegalovirus exposure and HLA in healthy donors. Study-level results: A later analysis showed HLA-associated TCR beta chains outstripping equally common others in clonal expansion.

Researchers ran the PCR with 60 Vbeta and 13 Jbeta primers. TCRdb keeps only in-frame clones here, not all; method: immunoSEQ multiplex PCR. The table includes some 190,000 clones, 80% detected once. These donors counted as nominally healthy when sampled, but unrecorded immune exposures were likely. As for this clone: Its antigen remains unidentified.

The CDR3 covers 15 residues. Germline-derived CDR1 and CDR2 are SGDLS and YYNGEE. The V end lost 0 bases, the J end lost 7 bases, and 14 bases lay between the germline ends. The specimen sequenced was PBMCs. The TCR sequence derives from a woman in her thirties in good health and CMV-seronegative. The chain is built from TRBV9 and TRBJ2-1, with D possibly matching TRBD1 (6 bases). This CDR3 reads CASSVELVRGNEQFF. DNA of the CDR3: TGTGCCAGCAGCGTAGAACTAGTTAGGGGGAATGAGCAGTTCTTC.